These 20 T cell receptor beta chains were sequenced from one sample in a study of blood T cell repertoires in COVID-19. Libraries were prepared by immunoSEQ multiplex PCR; TCRdb keeps only in-frame clonotypes and omits some of them. The top ten hold 2.5% to 3% of the sample, which has some 150,000 clones, around 92% seen once. The sequenced sample was peripheral blood. Every receptor here comes from a man aged 55 to 70 with acute or convalescent COVID-19.

V gene TRBV7-2 combines with J gene TRBJ2-7; 10 bases agree with TRBD1. The V segment lost 8 bases and the J segment 2 bases; nucleotides outside the gene matches: 6. The CDR3 loop spans 14 amino acids. Germline V CDR1 and CDR2: SGHTA, FQGNSA. CDR3: CASLRDRGTYEQYF. The CDR3 DNA sequence: TGTGCCAGCTTGCGGGACAGGGGTACCTACGAGCAGTACTTC.

The chain couples TRBV5-1 to TRBJ2-7; D is perhaps TRBD1 (5 bases). Germline CDR1 SGHRS, CDR2 YFSETQ. V gave up 4 bases and J gave up 3 bases, with 8 bases separating them. This CDR3 has 12 amino acids. This chain's CDR3 is CASSDSFYEQYF. DNA for the CDR3: TGCGCCAGCAGCGACAGTTTCTACGAGCAGTACTTC.

The CDR3 nucleotides are TGTGCCAGCAGACTACAGGGGTTAGGTCAGCCCCAGCATTTT. Amino acids: CASRLQGLGQPQHF. V is TRBV27 and J is TRBJ1-5, with 7 bases lining up with TRBD1. There are 14 residues in the CDR3. Germline trimming cut 6 bases from V and 6 bases from J; bases unmatched to any gene: 8. Germline CDR1 and CDR2: MNHEY and SMNVEV (reference sequence).

On this clone itself: The junction differs from germline at one of its ends, possibly a read error. The chain links TRBV4-2 to TRBJ2-1; D ambiguous. Germline V gene data show CDR1 as LGHNA and CDR2 as YNFKEQ. The CDR3 is made up of 15 amino acids. CDR3 nucleotides: TGTGCCAGCAGACAAGGTAGTAGCAGCTACAATGAGCAGTTCTTC. Translation gives CASRQGSSSYNEQFF.

The V and J genes are TRBV5-1 and TRBJ1-2; D uncertain. Germline CDR1 SGHRS, CDR2 YFSETQ. Trimming removed 0 bases at V and 1 base at J, with 7 bases between. The CDR3 covers 14 residues. The CDR3: CASSLGGSNYGYTF. The CDR3 DNA reads TGCGCCAGCAGCTTGGGTGGCAGTAACTATGGCTACACCTTC.

This chain joins TRBV6-5 and TRBJ2-7; tentative D call: TRBD2 (5 bases). The CDR3 loop spans 14 amino acids. Trimming removed 5 bases at V and 3 bases at J, with 14 bases between. Germline assignment: CDR1 MNHEY and CDR2 SVGAGI. CDR3 sequence: CASSPRGSDYEQYF. CDR3 in DNA: TGTGCCAGCAGTCCCCGAGGGAGCGACTACGAGCAGTACTTC.

The genes are TRBV2 and TRBJ1-1; unclear D gene. Trimming left V 4 bases short and J 0 bases short, with 3 bases between. Germline CDR1 is SNHLY and CDR2 is FYNNEI. This CDR3 region has 12 residues. The CDR3 reads CASSAMNTEAFF. CDR3 bases: TGTGCCAGCAGTGCAATGAACACTGAAGCTTTCTTT.

The chain employs TRBV3-1 (or the pseudogene TRBV3-2) and TRBJ1-3, with 8 bases lining up with TRBD1. This CDR3 comprises 17 residues. Per the germline V gene, CDR1 is LGHDT and CDR2 is YNNKEL (reference sequence). V dropped 1 base and J dropped 2; count of bases not matched to a gene: 7. The CDR3 bases are TGTGCCAGCAGCCAAGTGGGGCTGGACAGGGCTGGAAACACCATATATTTT. This gives the protein CASSQVGLDRAGNTIYF.

V is TRBV2 and J is TRBJ1-1, with D perhaps TRBD1 (6 bases). This CDR3 has 14 amino acids. Trimming left V 6 bases short and J 1 base short, with 12 bases between. Germline V gene lookup returns CDR1 SNHLY and CDR2 FYNNEI. CDR3 sequence: CASRLQGQNTEAFF. The CDR3 DNA follows: TGTGCCAGCAGGCTACAGGGCCAGAACACTGAAGCTTTCTTT.

The V and J genes are TRBV5-5 and TRBJ1-2, with D possibly TRBD1 on 6 matching bases. CDR3 size: 15 residues. V was cut by 0 bases and J by 8 bases, with 17 bases left in between. Germline V gene lookup returns CDR1 SGHKS and CDR2 YYEKEE (reference sequence). CDR3 bases: TGTGCCAGCAGCTTGGACCGGCTGGGGGCGGCCGGCTACACCTTC. Translated: CASSLDRLGAAGYTF.

The rearrangement joins TRBV30 to TRBJ2-1, with D maybe TRBD1 (5 bases). Germline V gene data show CDR1 as GTSNPN and CDR2 as SVGIG (reference sequence). This CDR3 has 13 amino acids. V lost 0 bases, J lost 4 bases, and 7 bases lay in between. The CDR3 nucleotides read TGTGCCTGGAGTGTAGGGGTGTACAATGAGCAGTTCTTC. The encoded protein is CAWSVGVYNEQFF.

The chain recombines TRBV9 with TRBJ2-1; possibly TRBD2 for D (5 bases). V lost 1 base and J 9 bases, leaving 11 bases between the germline ends. This CDR3 spans 13 amino acids. The V gene's germline CDR1 is SGDLS and CDR2 YYNGEE. The CDR3 nucleotides read TGTGCCAGCAGCGTATCCCCTAGCTCTGAGCAGTTCTTC. Its protein is CASSVSPSSEQFF.

CDR3: CASSLGSSSTDTQYF. Here the CDR3 DNA reads TGTGCCAGCAGCCTCGGGTCCTCTAGCACAGATACGCAGTATTTT. The rearrangement uses TRBV4-2 and TRBJ2-3; D not certain. CDR3 length equals 15 residues. Trimming took 4 bases from V and 0 from J, leaving 11 bases between them. Germline V gene lookup returns CDR1 LGHNA and CDR2 YNFKEQ.

This clone was seen a few times. This rearrangement joins TRBV30 to TRBJ1-2, with 8 bases lining up with TRBD1. Trimming cost V 8 bases and J 1 base; bases outside gene matches: 3. Per the germline V gene, CDR1 is GTSNPN and CDR2 is SVGIG (reference sequence). This CDR3 comprises 12 residues. CDR3 nucleotide sequence: TGTGCCCGGGACAGGCGTAACTATGGCTACACCTTC. Its protein is CARDRRNYGYTF.

The V call is TRBV12-3 or TRBV12-4, the J call TRBJ1-5; D may be TRBD1 (6 bases). The CDR3 contains 13 residues. Trimming shortened V by 5 bases and J by 10 bases, and 15 bases separated the two germline ends. CDR3 protein: CASSALQGTPQHF. In DNA, the CDR3 is TGTGCCAGCAGTGCCCTACAGGGTACACCCCAGCATTTT.

The chain employs TRBV7-2 and TRBJ1-4, with 7 nucleotides matching TRBD1. Germline CDR1 is SGHTA and CDR2 is FQGNSA. V trimming: 0 bases; J trimming: 5 bases; junction bases outside the gene matches: 3. CDR3 length: 15 amino acids. CDR3 in amino acids: CASSLAPGQNEKLFF. Written as DNA, the CDR3 is TGTGCCAGCAGCTTAGCCCCGGGACAGAATGAAAAACTGTTTTTT. Looking up the rest from reference TRBV7-2 and TRBJ1-4 gives the full variable domain: GAGVSQSPSNKVTEKGKDVELRCDPISGHTALYWYRQSLGQGLEFLIYFQGNSAPDKSGLPSDRFSAERTGGSVSTLTIQRTQQEDSAVYLCASSLAPGQNEKLFFGSGTQLSVL.

The genes are TRBV7-2 and TRBJ1-2; D not resolved. Per the germline V gene, CDR1 is SGHTA and CDR2 is FQGNSA. This CDR3 has 16 amino acids. V lost 2 bases, J lost 2 bases, and 15 bases lay in between. The CDR3: CASSLMFGNQNYGYTF. CDR3 nucleotides: TGTGCCAGCAGCTTAATGTTCGGGAACCAAAACTATGGCTACACCTTC.

The chain uses TRBV7-9 and TRBJ1-3; unclear D gene. Germline V gene data show CDR1 as SEHNR and CDR2 as FQNEAQ (reference sequence). The CDR3 runs to 16 residues. V lost 2 bases and J lost 8, with 19 bases in between. The CDR3, as DNA: TGTGCCAGCAGCTTACGAGCTAGAGGCATTCTTGACACCATATATTTT. It specifies CASSLRARGILDTIYF.

The V gene is TRBV27, the J gene TRBJ1-5; D not resolved. The CDR3 sequence is 13 residues long. Trimming cost V 6 bases and J 2 bases, with 8 bases left between them. CDR1 MNHEY and CDR2 SMNVEV come from the germline V gene (reference sequence). DNA for the CDR3: TGTGCCAGCAGGCCCTCGGGCAATCAGCCCCAGCATTTT. Its translation: CASRPSGNQPQHF.

This chain connects TRBV7-9 to TRBJ1-2, with 9 nucleotides matching TRBD1. The J segment lost 8 bases and the V segment lost 5 bases, leaving 9 bases of the junction unmatched. The CDR3 runs 14 residues. From germline, CDR1 is SEHNR and CDR2 FQNEAQ (reference sequence). Written as DNA, the CDR3 is TGTGCCAGCAGCCTGGACAGGGGTTCGGGAGGCTACACCTTC. Amino acid sequence: CASSLDRGSGGYTF.